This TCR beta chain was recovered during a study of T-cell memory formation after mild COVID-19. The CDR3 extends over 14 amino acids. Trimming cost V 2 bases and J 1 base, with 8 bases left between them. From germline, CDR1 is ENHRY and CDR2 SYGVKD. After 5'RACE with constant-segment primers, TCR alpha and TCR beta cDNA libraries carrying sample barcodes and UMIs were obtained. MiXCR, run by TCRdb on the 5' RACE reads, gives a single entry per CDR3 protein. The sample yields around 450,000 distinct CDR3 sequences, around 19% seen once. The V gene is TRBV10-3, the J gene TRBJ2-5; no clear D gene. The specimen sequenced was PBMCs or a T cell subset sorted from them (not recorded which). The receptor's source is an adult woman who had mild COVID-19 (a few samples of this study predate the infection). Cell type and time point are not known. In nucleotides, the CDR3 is TGTGCCATCAGTGAGGGACGACTCCAAGAGACCCAGTACTTC. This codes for CAISEGRLQETQYF.